One sample yielded the 17 T cell receptor beta chains listed below, sequenced in a study of glioma-infiltrating T cells (dated by TCRdb to the mid-2010s). The instrument given in TCRdb is Illumina MiSeq. TCR alpha and beta CDR3 regions were amplified with the iRepertoire nested amplicon-rescue multiplex PCR (arm-PCR) platform from RNA. TCRdb redid the processing of the public reads, applying fastp at Q25 and MiXCR, and retained in-frame beta chains. Each record represents a unique CDR3 protein, reported with the most common genes and DNA among its rows. This sample has more than 95,000 distinct CDR3 sequences in its table, and under 30% of those were observed once. The ten largest account for 44% of the sample. Sequenced input: glioma tissue, nonneoplastic brain tissue, or PBMCs (not recorded which). The origin of the receptors is a human donor with low-grade glioma or glioblastoma, undergoing nonglioma brain surgery, or in good health (not recorded which).

With regard to this clonotype: With a much larger clone just one base away, this may be a read error. The chain couples TRBV27 to TRBJ1-2, with D perhaps TRBD1 (5 bases). With 4 bases removed from V and 4 bases from J, the gap between germline ends came to 7 bases. Germline V gene data show CDR1 as MNHEY and CDR2 as SMNVEV (reference sequence). CDR3 length equals 12 residues. CDR3: CASSSGLYGYTF. The CDR3, as DNA: TGTGCCAGCAGTTCAGGGCTCTATGGCTACACCTTC.

CDR3 sequence (DNA): TGCGCCAGCAGCCAACAAAGCGGGCGGGAGCAGTTCTTC. This sequence encodes CASSQQSGREQFF. The chain links TRBV4-1 to TRBJ2-1, with D tentatively TRBD2 (6 bases). The ends were cut back, 2 bases at V and 10 bases at J, with 12 bases in the middle. This CDR3 has 13 residues. From germline, CDR1 is MGHRA and CDR2 YSYEKL.

This clonotype has at least ten counts. V and J are TRBV28 and TRBJ2-3; D perhaps matches TRBD1 (6 bases). Germline lookup yields CDR1 MDHEN and CDR2 SYDVKM. Trimming took off 4 bases at V and 4 bases at J, with 18 bases between the two ends. This CDR3 has 16 residues. The DNA for the CDR3 is TGTGCCAGCAGTTCCCCACAGGGAGAGAGGGCAGATACGCAGTATTTT. This gives the protein CASSSPQGERADTQYF.

This clonotype showed up just a few times. This chain connects TRBV7-9 to TRBJ1-6, with D maybe TRBD1 (6 bases). V was cut by 7 bases and J by 5 bases, with 12 bases left in between. Per the germline V gene, CDR1 is SEHNR and CDR2 is FQNEAQ (reference sequence). The CDR3 totals 14 residues. The CDR3 coding sequence is TGTGCCAGCACCAGGGACACCAATAATTCACCCCTCCACTTT. Protein sequence: CASTRDTNNSPLHF. The full variable domain, its missing parts supplied by reference TRBV7-9 and TRBJ1-6, is DTGVSQNPRHKITKRGQNVTFRCDPISEHNRLYWYRQTLGQGPEFLTYFQNEAQLEKSRLLSDRFSAERPKGSFSTLEIQRTEQGDSAMYLCASTRDTNNSPLHFGNGTRLTVT.

A remark on this clonotype: A much larger clone differs from this one at a single base, so this may be a read error. The chain couples TRBV6-2 or TRBV6-3 to TRBJ2-3; no clear D. Per germline, CDR1 MNHEY and CDR2 SVGEGT. This CDR3 is 15 amino acids long. CDR3 DNA: TGTGCCAGCAGTTACGACGACGGCAGCAAAGATACGCAGTATTTT. Protein sequence: CASSYDDGSKDTQYF.

This clonotype was detected many times. The V gene is TRBV7-9, the J gene TRBJ1-5; no reliable D call. This CDR3 is built from 15 residues. V was pared by 1 base and J by 2 bases, with 9 bases between. The germline CDR1 and CDR2 sequences are SEHNR and FQNEAQ (reference sequence). The CDR3 protein is CASSLEGSGNQPQHF. CDR3 sequence (DNA): TGTGCCAGCAGCTTAGAAGGTAGTGGCAATCAGCCCCAGCATTTT.

This clonotype has just a few counts. The gene calls are TRBV6-1 and TRBJ2-3; D not resolved. Germline V gene data show CDR1 as MNHNS and CDR2 as SASEGT. Trimming took off 5 bases at V and 0 bases at J, with 15 bases between the two ends. This CDR3 spans 16 amino acids. CDR3 nucleotides: TGTGCCAGCAGTTCGCTTACTACCGCTAGCACAGATACGCAGTATTTT. Its translation: CASSSLTTASTDTQYF.

This rearrangement joins TRBV3-1 to TRBJ2-7, with D possibly matching TRBD1 (5 bases). The germline CDR1 and CDR2 sequences are LGHDT and YNNKEL (reference sequence). V lost 1 base to trimming and J lost 5 bases, with 12 bases between them. The CDR3 loop spans 14 amino acids. CDR3 in DNA: TGTGCCAGCAGCCAAGCTCAGGGCCCCCACGAGCAGTACTTC. This translates into CASSQAQGPHEQYF.

About this clonotype itself: A read error may explain this, as a much larger clone is one base away. This chain links TRBV6-5 with TRBJ1-2; D may be TRBD1 (5 bases). V was trimmed by 5 bases and J by 4 bases, leaving 23 bases between them. From germline, CDR1 is MNHEY and CDR2 SVGAGI. The CDR3 is 17 amino acids. The CDR3 sequence is CASSDPQVWRSSYGYTF. CDR3 coding DNA: TGTGCCAGCAGTGACCCACAGGTGTGGAGAAGTTCCTATGGCTACACCTTC.

This clonotype was seen a few times. The chain employs TRBV20-1 and TRBJ1-2, with D tentatively TRBD1 (5 bases). Trimming left V 4 bases short and J 0 bases short, with 9 bases between. CDR1 and CDR2 (germline): DFQATT, SNEGSKA (reference sequence). The CDR3 sequence is 13 residues long. The CDR3 nucleotides are TGCAGTGCTAATGGGGGGGCTAACTATGGCTACACCTTC. Translating it yields CSANGGANYGYTF.

The rearrangement links TRBV5-1 to TRBJ2-1; 11 bases match TRBD1. Germline CDR1 reads SGHRS; CDR2 reads YFSETQ. The CDR3 runs to 16 residues. Trimming removed 4 bases from V and 8 bases from J; junction bases left unmatched: 11. This chain's CDR3 is CASSRTGTGGFDEQFF. CDR3 DNA: TGCGCCAGCAGCAGGACCGGGACAGGGGGGTTCGATGAGCAGTTCTTC.

This clonotype came up many times. This chain connects TRBV20-1 to TRBJ2-3; D call uncertain. The CDR3 spans 14 residues. V lost 3 bases and J 1 base, leaving 11 bases between the germline ends. Germline CDR1 reads DFQATT; CDR2 reads SNEGSKA (reference sequence). The CDR3 protein is CSASFPAGTDTQYF. The CDR3 bases are TGCAGTGCTAGTTTTCCGGCCGGCACAGATACGCAGTATTTT.

In this sample, this clonotype turned up a few times. This chain uses TRBV12-3 or TRBV12-4 with TRBJ1-6; the match to TRBD1 covers 9 bases. The CDR3 extends over 14 amino acids. After removal of 8 bases from V and 7 bases from J, the junction contained 6 bases not matched to a gene. The CDR3 DNA reads TGTGCCAGCGGGGAGGACAGGGGCAATTCACCCCTCCACTTT. This encodes CASGEDRGNSPLHF.

The V call is TRBV7-2, the J call TRBJ1-4; no firm D call. This CDR3 is 14 amino acids long. Germline CDR1 SGHTA, CDR2 FQGNSA. V shed 8 bases and J shed 7 bases, with 17 bases lying between them. As DNA, the CDR3 is TGTGCCAGCTCATCGGGGAGCGAGGGTGAAAAACTGTTTTTT. Its translation: CASSSGSEGEKLFF.

Notes on this clonotype: Germline and junction disagree at one end, which may indicate a read error. The chain couples TRBV14 to TRBJ1-3, with D possibly TRBD1 on 5 matching bases. This CDR3 is 17 amino acids long. CDR1 SGHDN and CDR2 FVKESK come from the germline V gene. The CDR3 bases are TGTGCCAGCAGCCAAGGACAGAATTTTTACTCTGGAAGCACCATATATTTT. It yields the protein CASSQGQNFYSGSTIYF.

This clonotype was observed many times. The chain employs TRBV12-3 or TRBV12-4 and TRBJ2-3; 12 bases align to TRBD1. V shed 7 bases, J shed 2 bases, and the junction held 4 bases outside the gene matches. The length of the CDR3 is 15 residues. The CDR3 protein is CASTGDRGHTDTQYF. In DNA, the CDR3 is TGTGCCAGCACCGGGGACAGGGGGCACACAGATACGCAGTATTTT.

The table lists this clonotype with many counts. The chain carries TRBV6-1 and TRBJ2-3; D is ambiguous. Germline assignment: CDR1 MNHNS and CDR2 SASEGT. Trimming pared 5 bases from V and 6 bases from J, leaving 9 bases between. This CDR3 has 12 amino acids. The CDR3 bases are TGTGCCAGCAGTACCAATGCGGATACGCAGTATTTT. Amino acid sequence: CASSTNADTQYF.